A selection of T cell receptor beta chains follows, all from one sample in a study of molecular identifiers for immune sequencing clone quantification. TCRdb recomputed calls from the PCR reads with MiXCR, one row per CDR3 protein. The table has roughly 100,000 distinct CDR3 sequences, less than 35% seen once; the top ten hold roughly 9.3%. The sample was naive CD8+ T cells from blood, with Jurkat cell RNA spiked in. Every receptor here comes from a human donor in good health. Some libraries in this study had Jurkat cell RNA spiked in. Each CDR3 is given with its conserved first and last residue. A D gene is named only where the DNA matches it firmly. Size is omitted from some rows. Given values are once, few, many or a class for expanded clones.

V gene	clone size	D gene	J gene	CDR3 DNA	CDR3 protein
TRBV12-3/TRBV12-4	-	-	TRBJ1-2	TGTGCCAGCGGGGCGGACAGACGGTTCTATGGCTACACCTTC	CASGADRRFYGYTF
TRBV20-1	-	-	TRBJ2-7	TGCGGTGCTAGAGTGCCGAGCTCCTACGAGCAGTACTTC	CGARVPSSYEQYF
TRBV19	few	-	TRBJ1-1	TGTGCCAGTAGTATCAGTATGAACACTGAAGCTTTCTTT	CASSISMNTEAFF
TRBV30	-	-	TRBJ2-3	TGTGCCTGGGACGGGGACGGCACAGATACGCAGTATTTT	CAWDGDGTDTQYF
TRBV6-6	few	-	TRBJ1-1	TGTGCCAGCATTTTTACAGGGAACACTGAAGCTTTCTTT	CASIFTGNTEAFF
TRBV5-5	many	TRBD2	TRBJ2-2	TGTGCCAGCAGCCCCGCGGGAGCCTCGTTGACCGGGGAGCTGTTTTTT	CASSPAGASLTGELFF
TRBV20-1	many	TRBD1	TRBJ1-4	TGCAGTGCAACAGATATAACAGGGGTTGAAAAACTGTTTTTT	CSATDITGVEKLFF
TRBV6-5	-	-	TRBJ1-3	TGTGCCAGCAGTTCAACTGGAATCTCCATATATTTT	CASSSTGISIYF
TRBV25-1	-	-	TRBJ1-5	TGTGCCAGCAGTGAACCGGGAGGGGTCAATCAGCCCCAGCATTTT	CASSEPGGVNQPQHF
TRBV6-6	few	TRBD1	TRBJ1-2	TGTGCCAGCAGTTATCGGACAGGGGACTACTATGGCTACACCTTC	CASSYRTGDYYGYTF
TRBV9	-	TRBD2	TRBJ2-5	TGTGCCAGCAGCGTAGGGAGACTAGCGGGAGAGGAGACCCAGTACTTC	CASSVGRLAGEETQYF
TRBV6-6	-	-	TRBJ2-1	TGTGCCAGCAGTACATACGGACTTGGGGATCCCAATGAGCAGTTCTTC	CASSTYGLGDPNEQFF
TRBV4-1	many	TRBD2	TRBJ2-5	TGCGCCAGCAGCCAGGGGCCTAGCGGGGGCGCCGAGGGGACCCAGTACTTC	CASSQGPSGGAEGTQYF
TRBV28	few	TRBD1	TRBJ2-7	TGTGCCAGCAATTCCCGGGACAGGGTCTACGAGCAGTACTTC	CASNSRDRVYEQYF
TRBV5-1	-	-	TRBJ1-1	TGCGCCAGCAGCTTGATTCAGTACACTGAGGCTTTCTTT	CASSLIQYTEAFF
TRBV6-8	few	TRBD2	TRBJ2-3	TGTGCCAGCAGTTACAAGGCGGGGGGCCGGGTAGATACGCAGTATTTT	CASSYKAGGRVDTQYF
TRBV7-9	few	-	TRBJ2-5	TGTGCCTGCCGGACAGCGCAAGAGACCCAGTACTTC	CACRTAQETQYF
TRBV20-1	many	TRBD2	TRBJ2-3	TGCAGTGCAGCCAGCGGGAGCTCAGGAGATACGCAGTATTTT	CSAASGSSGDTQYF
TRBV5-1	-	-	TRBJ2-3	TGCGCCAGCAGCTCACAGGGTTTCGCAGATACGCAGTATTTT	CASSSQGFADTQYF
TRBV12-3/TRBV12-4	-	-	TRBJ2-5	TGTGCCAGCAGTTTATGGGACGTCAGCCTCCGGTACTTC	CASSLWDVSLRYF
TRBV9	-	-	TRBJ2-7	TGTGCCAGCAGCGTAGGCGGGACAGACTACGAGCAGTACTTC	CASSVGGTDYEQYF
TRBV27	-	TRBD2	TRBJ2-1	TGTGCCAGCAGCGCCGGGACTAGCGGCTACAATGAGCAGTTCTTC	CASSAGTSGYNEQFF
TRBV20-1	-	-	TRBJ2-4	TGCAGTGCTACTAACAGGTTACTAGCCAAAAACATTCAGTACTTC	CSATNRLLAKNIQYF
TRBV28	-	TRBD2	TRBJ2-4	TGTGCCAGCAGTCCACCTCCCGGGAGGCCCGCCAAAACCATTCAGTACTTC	CASSPPPGRPAKTIQYF
TRBV5-1	many	-	TRBJ1-4	TGCGCCAGCAGCGTCGAGGAAGGAGCGGCAACTAATGAAAAACTGTTTTTT	CASSVEEGAATNEKLFF
TRBV7-3	-	TRBD1	TRBJ2-2	TGTGCCAGCAGCTTAACGCCGGGACAGGGATATACCGGGGAGCTGTTTTTT	CASSLTPGQGYTGELFF
TRBV5-3	few	-	TRBJ1-1	TGTGCCAGCAGCCCGGGACCCTTAATCACTGAAGCTTTCTTT	CASSPGPLITEAFF
TRBV15	-	-	TRBJ2-3	TGTGCCACCAGGGCCAGCACAGCTACGCAGTATTTT	CATRASTATQYF
TRBV7-2	few	TRBD2	TRBJ2-5	TGTGCCAGCAGCTCCCGGACTAGCGGGAGAGCAGTGGGGGAGACCCAGTACTTC	CASSSRTSGRAVGETQYF
TRBV11-2	-	TRBD2	TRBJ2-7	TGTGCCAGCAGCTTAGAGAGTAGCGGGAGGTACGAGCAGTACTTC	CASSLESSGRYEQYF
TRBV6-5	-	-	TRBJ2-7	TGTGCCAGCAGTTACACCCAGTCCTACGAGCAGTACTTC	CASSYTQSYEQYF
TRBV6-2/TRBV6-3	-	-	TRBJ1-1	TGTGCCAGCAGTTACCCTTCGAAAGCTTTCTTT	CASSYPSKAFF
TRBV14	few	-	TRBJ1-1	TGTGCCAGCAGCCATCTTGCCGGGGCCCTCGAAGCTTTCTTT	CASSHLAGALEAFF
TRBV4-3	once	TRBD2	TRBJ2-4	TGCGCCAGCAGCACCCGTAGCGGGGTAAAAAACATTCAGTACTTC	CASSTRSGVKNIQYF
TRBV11-2	-	TRBD2	TRBJ2-7	TGTGCCAGCAGCGGCCGAGCGGGAGGGTACGAGCAGTACTTC	CASSGRAGGYEQYF
TRBV4-3	many	-	TRBJ2-3	TGCGCCAGCAGCCAGGGGTCAGATACGCAGTATTTT	CASSQGSDTQYF
TRBV9	-	-	TRBJ2-3	TGTGCCAGCAGCGTAGTACCGGGAAACACAGATACGCAGTATTTT	CASSVVPGNTDTQYF
TRBV4-3	few	-	TRBJ2-3	TGCGCCAGCAGCGTGGGGGCGGTCACAGATACGCAGTATTTT	CASSVGAVTDTQYF
TRBV11-2	-	TRBD2	TRBJ2-1	TGTGCCAGCAGCTTAAGGAGCGGGACTAGCGTTTACAATGAGCAGTTCTTC	CASSLRSGTSVYNEQFF